The rows below give T cell receptor beta chains drawn from one sample of a study of blood T cells in healthy people across ages. TCRdb used MiXCR to reprocess the 5' RACE reads, holding one entry per CDR3 protein. The sample carries some 1.4 million distinct CDR3 sequences, roughly 40% recorded once. What was sequenced was blood. The receptor source for this set is a woman aged 18 to 35 in good health. The CDR3 runs from the conserved cysteine through the conserved F or W. The D gene is left open where the match is weak. Size tells how often a clone was seen (once, few, many) or the class of an expanded clone, and some rows leave it out.

few	.	TRBV27	TRBJ1-1	CASSAFRTGNTEAFF	TGTGCCAGCAGTGCGTTCAGGACGGGCAACACTGAAGCTTTCTTT
.	TRBD2	TRBV20-1	TRBJ2-7	CSARLGTSGAYEQYF	TGCAGTGCTAGACTCGGGACTAGCGGGGCCTACGAGCAGTACTTC
few	.	TRBV20-1	TRBJ1-1	CSADPEGSTEAFF	TGCAGTGCAGACCCGGAGGGGAGCACTGAAGCTTTCTTT
.	.	TRBV2	TRBJ1-4	CASSEALVLRTNEKLFF	TGTGCCAGCAGTGAAGCCCTAGTGTTGAGGACTAATGAAAAACTGTTTTTT
.	.	TRBV4-1	TRBJ1-4	CASSQDGTTPNEKLFF	TGCGCCAGCAGCCAAGATGGAACCACGCCTAATGAAAAACTGTTTTTT
few	TRBD1	TRBV28	TRBJ2-5	CASSEQGTAAQYF	TGTGCCAGCAGTGAACAGGGGACCGCGGCCCAGTACTTC
.	.	TRBV19	TRBJ1-2	CASRNDRSYGYTF	TGTGCCAGTAGAAATGACAGATCCTATGGCTACACCTTC
.	TRBD2	TRBV6-5	TRBJ2-2	CASSSGGRNGELFF	TGTGCCAGCAGCTCGGGGGGGCGGAACGGGGAGCTGTTTTTT
.	.	TRBV7-9	TRBJ2-1	CASSTRLGGNNEQFF	TGTGCCAGCAGCACCAGACTAGGGGGAAACAATGAGCAGTTCTTC
.	.	TRBV9	TRBJ2-1	CASSAAGGGGEQFF	TGTGCCAGCAGCGCTGCAGGGGGCGGGGGTGAGCAGTTCTTC
.	.	TRBV7-9	TRBJ1-1	CASSTPNTEAFF	TGTGCCAGCAGCACACCGAACACTGAAGCTTTCTTT
once	.	TRBV9	TRBJ1-6	CASSDYRDLNNSPLHF	TGTGCCAGCAGCGATTACAGGGACCTAAATAATTCACCCCTCCACTTT
.	TRBD1	TRBV2	TRBJ2-7	CASSGQEGDEQYF	TGTGCCAGCAGCGGACAGGAAGGGGACGAGCAGTACTTC
.	.	TRBV6-6	TRBJ2-3	CASSSRKGDSSTDTQYF	TGTGCCAGCAGTTCGCGGAAGGGCGATTCTAGCACAGATACGCAGTATTTT
.	.	TRBV3-1	TRBJ2-7	CASSQRGGYEQYF	TGTGCCAGCAGCCAAAGGGGTGGGTACGAGCAGTACTTC
few	TRBD1	TRBV29-1	TRBJ2-3	CSVVRDRGRTDTQYF	TGCAGCGTTGTGAGGGACAGGGGGCGGACAGATACGCAGTATTTT
.	TRBD2	TRBV13	TRBJ2-3	CASSLNNQREGLDTQYF	TGTGCCAGCAGCCTTAACAATCAGCGGGAGGGATTAGATACGCAGTATTTT
few	TRBD1	TRBV7-9	TRBJ1-2	CASSSTTGTGARGYTF	TGTGCCAGCAGCTCTACCACAGGGACAGGAGCCCGCGGCTACACCTTC
.	TRBD1	TRBV29-1	TRBJ2-4	CSVLGTGGKNIQYF	TGCAGCGTTCTTGGGACAGGGGGTAAAAACATTCAGTACTTC
.	.	TRBV10-3	TRBJ2-3	CAISVGGSTDTQYF	TGTGCCATCAGTGTAGGCGGGAGCACAGATACGCAGTATTTT
few	.	TRBV11-2	TRBJ2-4	CASSPSLELAKNIQYF	TGTGCCAGCAGCCCCTCCTTGGAGTTGGCCAAAAACATTCAGTACTTC
few	TRBD2	TRBV2	TRBJ2-3	CASGLAETDTQYF	TGTGCCAGTGGACTAGCGGAGACAGATACGCAGTATTTT
.	TRBD2	TRBV7-2	TRBJ2-7	CASSGSGNFPEQYF	TGTGCCAGCAGCGGTAGCGGGAATTTTCCCGAGCAGTACTTC
.	.	TRBV20-1	TRBJ2-3	CSAPHRPGGTDTQYF	TGCAGTGCTCCCCACCGACCGGGAGGCACAGATACGCAGTATTTT
.	.	TRBV28	TRBJ2-3	CASSLYPRGDTQYF	TGTGCCAGCAGTTTATACCCGCGCGGAGATACGCAGTATTTT
few	.	TRBV4-2	TRBJ2-7	CASRPGTLSYNEQYF	TGTGCCAGCAGGCCAGGGACTCTTTCCTACAATGAGCAGTACTTC
many	.	TRBV10-3	TRBJ2-6	CAISNSGANVLTF	TGTGCCATCAGTAACTCTGGGGCCAACGTCCTGACTTTC
.	.	TRBV4-1	TRBJ2-7	CASSQVFLTYEQYF	TGCGCCAGCAGCCAAGTTTTTCTGACCTACGAGCAGTACTTC
few	TRBD2	TRBV7-2	TRBJ2-7	CASSSTSGGNYEQYF	TGTGCCAGCAGCTCTACTAGCGGGGGTAACTATGAGCAGTACTTC
once	.	TRBV19	TRBJ1-5	CASSIKSNQPQHF	TGTGCCAGTAGTATAAAAAGCAATCAGCCCCAGCATTTT
.	.	TRBV4-1	TRBJ1-1	CASSRRANPEAFF	TGCGCCAGCAGCCGTCGGGCCAACCCTGAAGCTTTCTTT
few	.	TRBV24-1	TRBJ1-1	CATSGSSGNTEAFF	TGTGCCACCAGTGGATCTTCTGGGAACACTGAAGCTTTCTTT
.	.	TRBV6-5	TRBJ2-2	CASSYVSNTGELFF	TGTGCCAGCAGTTACGTGTCCAACACCGGGGAGCTGTTTTTT
few	TRBD1	TRBV6-5	TRBJ2-1	CASSPIDRAAYNEQFF	TGTGCCAGCAGTCCCATTGACAGGGCAGCCTACAATGAGCAGTTCTTC
.	.	TRBV2	TRBJ2-1	CASSGISPEQFF	TGTGCCAGCAGTGGGATAAGCCCTGAGCAGTTCTTC
.	TRBD1	TRBV20-1	TRBJ1-2	CSANHPGQVNGYTF	TGCAGTGCCAACCATCCGGGACAGGTGAATGGCTACACCTTC
.	.	TRBV20-1	TRBJ2-5	CSAIILGGQETQYF	TGCAGTGCTATCATCCTGGGAGGTCAAGAGACCCAGTACTTC
many	.	TRBV5-1	TRBJ2-5	CASSLAGTGQETQYF	TGTGCCAGCAGCTTGGCCGGGACTGGGCAAGAGACCCAGTACTTC
.	.	TRBV5-1	TRBJ1-2	CASSLADETSRGPNYGYTF	TGCGCCAGCAGCTTGGCCGATGAAACCTCCAGGGGTCCTAACTATGGCTACACCTTC
few	.	TRBV6-9	TRBJ2-3	CASSRQGRPSTDTQYF	TGTGCCAGCAGCCGTCAGGGGCGGCCAAGCACAGATACGCAGTATTTT
.	TRBD2	TRBV12-3/TRBV12-4	TRBJ2-1	CASSDPGLAVNEQFF	TGTGCCAGCAGTGACCCGGGACTAGCGGTGAATGAGCAGTTCTTC
.	TRBD2	TRBV12-3/TRBV12-4	TRBJ2-7	CASSPRLAGASYNEQYF	TGTGCCAGCAGTCCAAGACTAGCGGGGGCCTCCTACAATGAGCAGTACTTC
once	.	TRBV30	TRBJ2-7	CACQTGGWEYEQYF	TGTGCCTGTCAAACCGGGGGTTGGGAATACGAGCAGTACTTC
.	.	TRBV6-1	TRBJ2-5	CASRKTSSETQYF	TGTGCCAGCAGGAAAACTAGTTCGGAGACCCAGTACTTC
few	TRBD2	TRBV28	TRBJ2-1	CASSLYSGGVNEQFF	TGTGCCAGCAGTTTATATAGCGGGGGGGTAAATGAGCAGTTCTTC
few	TRBD2	TRBV20-1	TRBJ2-1	CSAYGLAGGNEQFF	TGCAGTGCTTACGGACTAGCGGGGGGCAATGAGCAGTTCTTC
once	TRBD1	TRBV4-2	TRBJ2-7	CASSQDTGAAEQYF	TGTGCCAGCAGCCAAGACACAGGGGCCGCTGAGCAGTACTTC
.	.	TRBV28	TRBJ2-3	CASSLTEGGTDTQYF	TGTGCCAGCAGCCTCACAGAAGGGGGGACAGATACGCAGTATTTT
.	TRBD1	TRBV27	TRBJ1-1	CAIGQGSGTEAFF	TGTGCCATCGGACAGGGTTCAGGCACTGAAGCTTTCTTT
few	.	TRBV12-3/TRBV12-4	TRBJ2-5	CASSSRLVQETQYF	TGTGCCAGCAGTTCCCGACTAGTACAAGAGACCCAGTACTTC
few	TRBD1	TRBV29-1	TRBJ2-2	CSVVSTGTVVTGELFF	TGCAGCGTTGTAAGCACCGGGACAGTAGTCACCGGGGAGCTGTTTTTT
.	TRBD1	TRBV3-1	TRBJ2-5	CASSLNDRGETQYF	TGTGCCAGCAGTCTGAATGACAGGGGGGAGACCCAGTACTTC
.	.	TRBV27	TRBJ1-5	CASSLSVGVDQPQHF	TGTGCCAGCAGTTTATCCGTGGGAGTAGATCAGCCCCAGCATTTT
.	TRBD2	TRBV7-7	TRBJ2-5	CASSLVAGPETQYF	TGTGCCAGCAGCCTAGTAGCGGGCCCAGAGACCCAGTACTTC
.	TRBD2	TRBV20-1	TRBJ2-3	CSASLAGADTQYF	TGCAGTGCTAGCCTAGCGGGAGCTGATACGCAGTATTTT
many	.	TRBV3-1	TRBJ2-5	CASKILAEETQYF	TGTGCCAGCAAGATCTTGGCGGAGGAGACCCAGTACTTC